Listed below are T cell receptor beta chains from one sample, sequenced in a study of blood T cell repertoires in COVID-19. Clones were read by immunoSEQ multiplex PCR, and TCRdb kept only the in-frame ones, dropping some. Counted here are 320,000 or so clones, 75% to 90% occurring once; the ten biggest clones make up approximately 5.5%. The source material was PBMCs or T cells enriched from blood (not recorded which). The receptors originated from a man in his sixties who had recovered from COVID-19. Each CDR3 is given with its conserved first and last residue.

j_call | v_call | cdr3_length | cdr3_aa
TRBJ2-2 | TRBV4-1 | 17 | CASSPTPAGPLTGELFF
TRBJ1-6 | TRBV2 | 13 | CASKGQLNSPLHF
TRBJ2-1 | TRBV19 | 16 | CASSIALAGVYNEQFF
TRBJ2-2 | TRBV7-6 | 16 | CASSQSTGGASGELFF
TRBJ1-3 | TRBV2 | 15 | CASSVRQNSGNTIYF
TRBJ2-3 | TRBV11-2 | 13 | CASTLHRADTQYF
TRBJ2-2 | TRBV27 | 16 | CASSPRGGADTGELFF
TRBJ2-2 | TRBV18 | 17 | CASSEGPPGPIPGELFF
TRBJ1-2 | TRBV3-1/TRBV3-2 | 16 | CASSQGGGQGGEGYTF
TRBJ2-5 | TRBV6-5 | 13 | CASKQGALETQYF
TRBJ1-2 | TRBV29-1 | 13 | CSVERQGQIGYTF
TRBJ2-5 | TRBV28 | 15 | CASSLGGTSGETQYF
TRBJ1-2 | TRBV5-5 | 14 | CASSSGTGVDGYTF
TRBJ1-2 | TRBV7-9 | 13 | CASSLSGAGGYTF
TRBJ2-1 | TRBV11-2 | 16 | CASSSLRAGLGNEQFF
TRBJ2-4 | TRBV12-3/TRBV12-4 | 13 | CASSLADRGRWHF
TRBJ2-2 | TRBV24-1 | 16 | CATSPRDRENTGELFF
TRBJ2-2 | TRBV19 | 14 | CASSLAGNTGELFF
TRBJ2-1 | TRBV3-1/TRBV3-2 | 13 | CASSQETDYEQFF
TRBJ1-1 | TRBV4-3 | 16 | CASSQDRGQGLSEAFF
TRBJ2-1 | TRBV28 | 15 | CASSLAGTGVGEQFF
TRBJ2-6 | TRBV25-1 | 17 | CASSESDGRAGANVLTF
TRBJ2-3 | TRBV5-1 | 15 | CASSLAGVATDTQYF